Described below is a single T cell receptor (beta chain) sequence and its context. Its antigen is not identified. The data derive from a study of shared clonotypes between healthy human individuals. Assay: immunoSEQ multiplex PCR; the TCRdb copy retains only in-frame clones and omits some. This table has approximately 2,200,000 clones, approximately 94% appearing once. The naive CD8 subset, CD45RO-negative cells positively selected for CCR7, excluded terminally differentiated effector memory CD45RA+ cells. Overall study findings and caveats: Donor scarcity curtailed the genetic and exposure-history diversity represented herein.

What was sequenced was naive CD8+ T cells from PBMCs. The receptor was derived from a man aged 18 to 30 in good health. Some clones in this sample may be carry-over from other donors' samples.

Here the CDR3 DNA reads TGTGCCAGCAGCTTGGAGAGGCAGGGGGTTTTGGGCTATGGCTACACCTTC. This encodes CASSLERQGVLGYGYTF. This sequence joins TRBV5-5 and TRBJ1-2, with 7 bases that match TRBD1. Germline CDR1 reads SGHKS; CDR2 reads YYEKEE (reference sequence). The CDR3 has 17 residues. The junction had 12 bases not matched to a gene; V was cut back by 0 bases and J by 4 bases. The full variable domain, completed using reference TRBV5-5 and TRBJ1-2, is DAGVTQSPTHLIKTRGQQVTLRCSPISGHKSVSWYQQVLGQGPQFIFQYYEKEERGRGNFPDRFSARQFPNYSSELNVNALLLGDSALYLCASSLERQGVLGYGYTFGSGTRLTVV.